These 17 T cell receptor beta chains were all obtained from the same sample, sequenced in a study of tumor-infiltrating lymphocytes in primary liver carcinoma. A constant-region primer served to make TCR beta cDNA from roughly 500 ng total RNA. Each TCR beta library was derived from three nested multiplex PCR rounds that employed slightly modified ARM-PCR. Rounds one and two of PCR, each of 10 cycles, were primed with TRBV1-TRBV30 forward primers and a C-beta reverse primer. TCRdb passed the multiplex PCR reads through MiXCR, listing each CDR3 protein once. The sample lists about 48,000 distinct CDR3 sequences; over 70% were seen once. Co-extracting RNA and DNA was done with about 18-33 mg of unsorted bulk tissue as input. The material sequenced was liver tumor tissue from sampling region 3. Indicated subset: tumor region T3, left-lateral pole. The origin of the receptors is a man in his forties with primary liver carcinoma and hepatitis B virus infection.

The chain is built from TRBV24-1 and TRBJ2-5; tentative D call: TRBD1 (5 bases). In germline, CDR1 is KGHDR, CDR2 SFDVKD. CDR3 size: 13 residues. Trimming took off 3 bases at V and 3 bases at J, with 7 bases between the two ends. The CDR3, as DNA: TGTGCCACCAGTGATGACAGAGAAGAGACCCAGTACTTC. It translates to CATSDDREETQYF.

In regard to this clonotype: An end of the junction does not agree with germline; a read error may underlie this. CDR3 region: CARSSTGGWRYEQYF. In DNA form, the CDR3 reads TGTGCCCGCAGCTCTACAGGAGGCTGGAGGTACGAGCAGTACTTC. The J gene is TRBJ2-7, the V gene TRBV11-2; the D gene could be TRBD1 or TRBD2 (5 bases each). CDR1 is SGHAT and CDR2 is FQNNGV in the germline V gene. This CDR3 is 15 amino acids long.

With respect to this clonotype: Because it lacks the conserved phenylalanine or tryptophan at the end, this CDR3 is likely a read error. This chain connects TRBV6-5 to TRBJ2-1, with D possibly being TRBD1 (7 bases). The CDR3 contains 17 residues. Germline V gene sequence: CDR1 MNHEY, CDR2 SVGAGI. Trimming took off 6 bases at V and 7 bases at J, with 25 bases between the two ends. The CDR3 region has the DNA TGTGCCAGCAGATACACTTTCGGGGGACAGTCTATGAATGAGCAGTTCTTA. Residues: CASRYTFGGQSMNEQFL.

About this clonotype itself: At one of its ends the junction is not consistent with the germline gene, which may arise from a read error. The CDR3 protein is CASSQLQEAAGANVLAF. The CDR3 nucleotides are TGCGCCAGCAGCCAGCTACAAGAGGCTGCTGGGGCCAACGTCCTGGCTTTC. The chain couples TRBV4-1 to TRBJ2-6, with a tentative D call TRBD1 (5 bases). This CDR3 has 17 amino acids. Germline assignment: CDR1 MGHRA and CDR2 YSYEKL.

As for this clonotype: At one of its ends the junction is not consistent with the germline gene, which may arise from a read error. The genes are TRBV14 and TRBJ2-7; tentative D call: TRBD1 (5 bases). CDR3 size: 13 residues. Germline-derived CDR1 and CDR2 are SGHDN and FVKESK. CDR3 nucleotide sequence: TGTGCCGGCAGCCAAGACAGCTCCTACGAGCAGTATTTC. It is translated as CAGSQDSSYEQYF.

Turning to this clonotype: This may arise from a read error, as a much more abundant clone is one base away. This chain joins TRBV30 and TRBJ2-3, with D uncertain. Germline CDR1 GTSNPN, CDR2 SVGIG (reference sequence). V shed 7 bases and J shed 2 bases, with 7 bases lying between them. The CDR3 is made up of 11 amino acids. As DNA, the CDR3 is TGTGCCTTGGTGCTCACAGATACGCAGTATTTT. It yields the protein CALVLTDTQYF.

About this clonotype: One end of the junction does not line up with germline, which may come from a read error. This chain uses TRBV6-5 with TRBJ2-7; the D is unclear. Germline CDR1 and CDR2: MNHEY and SVGAGI. CDR3 length equals 14 residues. For the CDR3, the DNA is TGTGTCAGCAGTTACCAGTCAACCCCTCTCGAGCAGTATTTC. It translates to CVSSYQSTPLEQYF.

Points on this clonotype: Its ends do not fully match the called genes, so a read error is possible. This chain links TRBV10-2 with TRBJ2-1; D remains ambiguous. This CDR3 is 8 amino acids long. Germline-derived CDR1 and CDR2 are WSHSY and SAAADI. In DNA, the CDR3 is TGCGCCAGCAGGGGAAAATTATTC. It is translated as CASRGKLF.

As concerns this clonotype: One end of the junction fails to match germline, which may point to a read error. This chain connects TRBV4-1 to TRBJ2-2; 10 positions match TRBD2. The germline CDR1 and CDR2 sequences are MGHRA and YSYEKL. CDR3 length: 15 amino acids. The CDR3 is CTSNLAGDVTVELFF. CDR3 DNA: TGCACCAGCAATCTAGCGGGAGATGTCACCGTGGAGCTGTTTTTT.

Regarding this clonotype: Its ends do not fully match the called genes, so a read error is possible. The gene calls are TRBV12-3 or TRBV12-4 and TRBJ2-3, with unresolved D. This CDR3 comprises 15 residues. This chain's CDR3 is CARSSPKGGTDTQYF. The CDR3 region has the DNA TGTGCCAGGAGTTCCCCTAAAGGTGGCACAGATACGCAGTATTTT.

The sample holds many counts of this clonotype. The chain recombines TRBV7-9 with TRBJ2-5; D is possibly TRBD1 (6 bases). V lost 3 bases to trimming and J lost 0 bases, with 8 bases between them. Germline V lookup: CDR1 SEHNR, CDR2 FQNEAQ (reference sequence). The CDR3 is 14 amino acids. In nucleotides, the CDR3 is TGTGCCAGCAGCTTCAACAGGGACCAAGAGACCCAGTACTTC. Residues: CASSFNRDQETQYF.

A note on this clonotype: It may be a read error: a sequence one base away is much more abundant. The gene calls are TRBV24-1 and TRBJ2-1, with D perhaps matching TRBD2 (5 bases). CDR1 is KGHDR, CDR2 SFDVKD, per germline. The V end was cut by 5 bases, the J end by 0 bases, with 19 bases between. There are 18 residues in the CDR3. The CDR3 DNA reads as TGTGCCACCAGTGTTAAGAGGCGGGTCAGGAGCTCCTACAATGAGCAGTTCTTC. Translating it yields CATSVKRRVRSSYNEQFF.

This clonotype was counted a few times. This may be a read error: a much more frequent sequence differs by one nucleotide. V is TRBV7-9 and J is TRBJ2-6, with D possibly TRBD2 on 5 matching bases. The CDR3 runs 15 residues. Germline V gene lookup returns CDR1 SEHNR and CDR2 FQNEAQ (reference sequence). The CDR3: CVSSLALSGANVLTF. Here the CDR3 DNA reads TGTGTCAGCAGCTTAGCGCTTTCTGGGGCCAACGTCCTGACTTTC.

Comment on this clonotype: At one end, the junction sequence differs from germline, possibly due to a read error. The J gene is TRBJ2-2, the V gene TRBV11-2; 10 nucleotides line up with TRBD2. Germline loops: CDR1 SGHAT, CDR2 FQNNGV. The CDR3 is 17 amino acids. CDR3 coding DNA: TGTGCCAGCAGCCTACTAGCGGGAAGGCCTTGCACCGGGGGGCTGTTTTTT. Translating it yields CASSLLAGRPCTGGLFF. Based on the CDR3 plus reference TRBV11-2 and TRBJ2-2, the full variable domain is EAGVAQSPRYKIIEKRQSVAFWCNPISGHATLYWYQQILGQGPKLLIQFQNNGVVDDSQLPKDRFSAERLKGVDSTLKIQPAKLEDSAVYLCASSLLAGRPCTGGLFFGEGSRLTVL.

About this clonotype itself: Germline and junction disagree at one end, which may indicate a read error. The chain employs TRBV6-5 and TRBJ2-1; D call uncertain. There are 15 residues in the CDR3. Germline CDR1 reads MNHEY; CDR2 reads SVGAGI. CDR3 nucleotides: TGTGCCAGTAGGGAATATTGGAGCTCCTACAATGAGCAGCTCTTC. Translated, it gives CASREYWSSYNEQLF.

The J gene is TRBJ2-1, the V gene TRBV12-3 or TRBV12-4; 10 bases are shared with TRBD2. V shed 11 bases, J shed 6 bases, and the junction held 13 bases outside the gene matches. CDR3 size: 15 residues. CDR3 sequence (DNA): TGTGCCGGCACCCCCGGGACTAGCGTCCCCAATGAGCAGTTCTTC. Encoded protein: CAGTPGTSVPNEQFF.

This clonotype has a handful of counts. DNA for the CDR3: TGTGCCAGTAGTCCTCGGGCCCTAGCGGGATTTCGAGAGACCCAGTACTTC. Protein product: CASSPRALAGFRETQYF. The chain uses TRBV19 and TRBJ2-5, with 9 nucleotides matching TRBD2. With V trimmed by 5 bases and J by 4 bases, 14 bases remained unmatched. Looked up from germline, CDR1 is LNHDA and CDR2 is SQIVND (reference sequence). This CDR3 is 17 amino acids long.